The 9 T cell receptor beta chains listed next were all sequenced from one sample in a study of human T cells and chemical hapten exposure. A single record per CDR3 protein comes from TCRdb applying MiXCR to the RACE reads. The sample lists about 350,000 distinct CDR3 sequences, under 6.5% occurring once. Time point in this sample: patch test 2, 6 weeks after DPC sensitization. Treatment denoted: therapeutic diphenylcyclopropenone sensitization with weekly scalp DPC. Sequencing was performed on whole blood, taken in connection with sensitization to the hapten diphenylcyclopropenone (DPC). These receptors all stem from a woman under 30 with alopecia areata. Some clones in this sample may be carry-over from other donors' samples.

This clonotype was seen ten or more times. V gene TRBV4-2 combines with J gene TRBJ1-1; possibly TRBD1 for D (5 bases). Germline V CDR1 and CDR2: LGHNA, YNFKEQ. The V gene lost 0 bases and the J gene lost 5 bases, with 7 bases spanning the gap. The CDR3 length is 13 residues. The CDR3 reads CASSQETGTEAFF. In DNA form, the CDR3 reads TGTGCCAGCAGCCAAGAAACAGGTACTGAAGCTTTCTTT.

This chain uses TRBV6-5 with TRBJ2-5; either TRBD1 or TRBD2 may supply D (6 bases each). CDR1 and CDR2 from the germline V gene are MNHEY and SVGAGI. This CDR3 is 13 amino acids long. With 2 bases removed from V and 7 bases from J, the gap between germline ends came to 11 bases. CDR3 region: CASSYGGLGTQYF. CDR3 DNA sequence: TGTGCCAGCAGTTACGGGGGGCTGGGGACCCAGTACTTC.

This clonotype was observed at least ten times. This sequence joins TRBV10-3 and TRBJ1-6; no firm D call. Deletions cut 6 bases from V and 6 bases from J, with 15 bases between. This CDR3 comprises 15 residues. In germline, CDR1 is ENHRY, CDR2 SYGVKD. The CDR3 protein is CAISPLISANSPLHF. CDR3 in DNA: TGTGCCATCAGCCCACTCATTTCTGCTAATTCACCCCTCCACTTT.

This clonotype was counted at least ten times. The genes are TRBV29-1 and TRBJ2-1, with 8 bases aligning to TRBD2. Trimming took 6 bases from V and 1 from J; bases not matched to a gene: 2. CDR1 and CDR2 from the germline V gene are SQVTM and ANQGSEA. The CDR3 extends over 13 amino acids. This CDR3 reads CSVGGASYNEQFF. In nucleotides, the CDR3 is TGCAGCGTCGGGGGGGCTTCCTACAATGAGCAGTTCTTC.

This clonotype was seen ten or more times. This chain uses TRBV27 with TRBJ1-1; no clear D gene. The CDR3 runs to 14 residues. V was shortened by 0 bases and J by 0 bases, with 5 bases between the two germline ends. CDR1 and CDR2 from the germline V gene are MNHEY and SMNVEV (reference sequence). The DNA of the CDR3 is TGTGCCAGCAGTTTATCAGGGTTGAACACTGAAGCTTTCTTT. As protein: CASSLSGLNTEAFF.

The rearrangement uses TRBV18 and TRBJ2-7; 10 nucleotides agree with TRBD1. The CDR3 loop spans 14 amino acids. Germline CDR1 KGHSH, CDR2 LQKENI. The V gene end was trimmed by 4 bases and the J gene end by 4 bases; junction bases not matched to a gene: 4. In DNA, the CDR3 is TGTGCCAGCTCACTTTTGGGACAGGGGTACGAGCAGTACTTC. Its protein product is CASSLLGQGYEQYF.

The chain couples TRBV7-2 to TRBJ1-6; the D is unclear. Trimming removed 1 base from V and 7 bases from J, with 20 bases in between. The CDR3 consists of 18 residues. CDR1 and CDR2 from the germline V gene are SGHTA and FQGNSA. CDR3 sequence: CASSLEHGTDPRNSPLHF. CDR3 DNA: TGTGCCAGCAGCTTAGAACACGGAACAGACCCAAGGAATTCACCCCTCCACTTT.

Many counts were recorded for this clonotype. The J gene is TRBJ2-7, the V gene TRBV7-2; tentative D call: TRBD2 (5 bases). V was trimmed by 6 bases and J by 2 bases, leaving 8 bases between them. The CDR3 runs 12 residues. In germline, CDR1 is SGHTA, CDR2 FQGNSA. The CDR3 bases are TGTGCCAGCAGTTCCGGGGCCTACGAGCAGTACTTC. Protein: CASSSGAYEQYF.

The chain carries TRBV12-3 or TRBV12-4 and TRBJ2-6; D is possibly TRBD1 (6 bases). The CDR3 runs to 18 residues. Trimming shortened V by 9 bases and J by 4 bases, and 25 bases separated the two germline ends. For the CDR3, the DNA is TGTGCCAGTAGCTCCCGGGACACTACGGAGGTCGGGGCCAACGTCCTGACTTTC. It specifies CASSSRDTTEVGANVLTF.